Listed below are T cell receptor beta chains from one sample, sequenced in a study of shared clonotypes between healthy human individuals. The method was immunoSEQ multiplex PCR; TCRdb's version includes in-frame clones alone and lacks a portion of them. The sample contains about 2.1 million clones, approximately 92% of which appear only once. The sequencing sample was made of naive CD8+ T cells from PBMCs. The source of these receptors is a man aged 18 to 29 in good health. Some clones in this sample may be carry-over from other donors' samples. Both conserved end residues are part of each CDR3.

TRBV10-3,TRBJ2-7,CAISESRDLYEQYF
TRBV6-5,TRBJ1-2,CASSYREGRSSGYTF
TRBV15,TRBJ2-7,CATSPGTSGRGEQYF
TRBV7-9,TRBJ1-1,CASSLRQSNTEAFF
TRBV9,TRBJ2-5,CASSAGGLEETQYF
TRBV7-2,TRBJ1-4,CASSLAPTGGRREKLFF
TRBV25-1,TRBJ1-4,CASSEFGTPGDEKLFF
TRBV9,TRBJ2-7,CASSVGGTAPYEQYF
TRBV5-1,TRBJ1-2,CASSTRTGGIYGYTF
TRBV4-3,TRBJ2-7,CASSQESTGPREQYF
TRBV7-9,TRBJ2-1,CASRGGTNEQFF
TRBV27,TRBJ1-3,CASSSMDGISGNTIYF
TRBV4-3,TRBJ1-1,CASSQALGGLAGAFF
TRBV29-1,TRBJ2-1,CSVGRTSSSYNEQFF
TRBV7-9,TRBJ1-2,CASSANQGNYGYTF
TRBV2,TRBJ1-4,CASRPGTQRGEKLFF
TRBV5-1,TRBJ2-3,CASSSRLAGAHTDTQYF
TRBV6-1,TRBJ2-7,CASSEAQRGRNRLEQYF
TRBV4-2,TRBJ2-5,CASSQVGQSNQETQYF
TRBV9,TRBJ2-3,CASSGNRGDTQYF
TRBV9,TRBJ2-7,CASSVDGTSGANEQYF
TRBV4-2,TRBJ2-6,CASSQDRTGSGANVLTF
TRBV7-8,TRBJ1-2,CASSSDTYGYTF
TRBV7-3,TRBJ2-2,CASSRIEGLPGELFF